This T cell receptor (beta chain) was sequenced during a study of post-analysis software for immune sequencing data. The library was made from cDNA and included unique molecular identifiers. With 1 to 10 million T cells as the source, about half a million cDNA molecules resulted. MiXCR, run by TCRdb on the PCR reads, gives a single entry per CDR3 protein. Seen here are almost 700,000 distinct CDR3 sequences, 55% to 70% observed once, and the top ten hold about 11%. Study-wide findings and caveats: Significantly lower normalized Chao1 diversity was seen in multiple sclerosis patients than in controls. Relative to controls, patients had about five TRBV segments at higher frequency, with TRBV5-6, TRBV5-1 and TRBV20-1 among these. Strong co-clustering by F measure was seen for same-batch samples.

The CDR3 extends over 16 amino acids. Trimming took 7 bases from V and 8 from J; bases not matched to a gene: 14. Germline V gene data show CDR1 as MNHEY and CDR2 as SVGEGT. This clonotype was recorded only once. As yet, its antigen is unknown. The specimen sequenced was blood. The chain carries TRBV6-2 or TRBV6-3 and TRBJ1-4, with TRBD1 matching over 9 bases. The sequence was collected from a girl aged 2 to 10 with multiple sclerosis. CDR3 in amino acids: CASIGIYRGRPEKLFF. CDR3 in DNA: TGTGCCAGCATCGGGATTTACAGGGGGCGCCCCGAAAAACTGTTTTTT.